This T cell receptor (beta chain) was identified during a study of cytomegalovirus exposure and HLA in healthy donors. The CDR3 has 16 residues. V gave up 0 bases and J gave up 0 bases, with 7 bases separating them. Germline CDR1 SGDLS, CDR2 YYNGEE. The PCR ran on 60 Vbeta and 13 Jbeta primers. The assay was immunoSEQ multiplex PCR, and TCRdb's table has in-frame clones only and misses some. The data show around 65,000 clones, approximately 77% seen once. Material: PBMCs. This chain uses TRBV9 with TRBJ2-6, with unresolved D. This TCR was recovered from a woman aged 25 to 45 in good health and CMV-seropositive. The CDR3, as DNA: TGTGCCAGCAGCGTAGGAGGTTACTCTGGGGCCAACGTCCTGACTTTC. Protein product: CASSVGGYSGANVLTF.